This T cell receptor beta chain was sequenced during a study of blood T cells in healthy people across ages. V lost 3 bases to trimming and J lost 2 bases; unmatched junction nucleotides: 7. From germline, CDR1 is SEHNR and CDR2 FQNEAQ (reference sequence). CDR3 length equals 15 residues. Alongside a J-beta primer mix, a sample-barcoded 5' primer served in a second PCR lasting 7 to 11 cycles. Every cDNA molecule carried a tag from a template-switch adaptor bearing 12 random nucleotides. Individual samples furnished no less than 3 million CDR3-containing paired-end reads apiece. TCRdb ran MiXCR on the 5' RACE reads and lists one entry per CDR3 protein. Among 700,000 to 900,000 distinct CDR3 sequences listed, about a quarter were seen once. These data were likewise used in another study, on T cells of mothers and their children. As that study records: Reads recorded for TCR beta CDR3 numbered over 9 million per mother and some 2.7 million per child.

Sequences were obtained from blood. This chain connects TRBV7-9 to TRBJ2-7, with 7 positions matching TRBD1. The sequence was collected from a boy younger than 18 in good health. CDR3 sequence reads: CASSFETGTAYEQYF. In DNA, the CDR3 is TGTGCCAGCAGCTTCGAGACAGGGACCGCCTACGAGCAGTACTTC.